Below, 20 T cell receptor beta chains from the same sample are listed, as sequenced in a study of T-cell reconstitution after alpha-beta-depleted transplantation in children listed by TCRdb under 2016. The sample's treatment or condition, from its label and the paper: allogeneic hematopoietic cell transplantation with graft depleted of TCRalphabeta T cells and CD19 B cells. The library relied on PCR. Data came from an Illumina HiSeq 2500. To normalize quantification of the TCRbeta repertoire, the TCR libraries were built with molecular barcoding that relied on unique molecular identifiers. TCRdb ran its own pipeline on the public reads, namely fastp trimming at Q25 and MiXCR clone calling, and kept in-frame beta chains. For every CDR3 protein sequence, its rows merge into one entry that carries the most common genes and DNA. The sample table records hundreds of thousands of distinct CDR3 sequences; 15% to 20% of these occur just once. Roughly 41% of the sample is held by the ten biggest clonotypes.

Sequencing used PBMCs, mostly from graft donor cells, obtained 360 days after TCRalphabeta/CD19-depleted stem cell transplant. Receptor source: a male patient between 2 and 10 years old who had a stem cell transplant for acute lymphoblastic leukemia, so the T cells may come from the graft donor.

In this sample, this clonotype turned up a few times. The genes are TRBV6-2 or TRBV6-3 and TRBJ2-1; D might be TRBD2 (6 bases). The V end lost 2 bases, the J end lost 8 bases, and 16 bases lay between the germline ends. Germline V gives CDR1 MNHEY, CDR2 SVGEGT. This CDR3 spans 15 amino acids. In DNA, the CDR3 is TGTGCCAGCAGTTACCCAGAGGAGGGAGTGGATGAGCAGTTCTTC. Its protein product is CASSYPEEGVDEQFF.

This clonotype was counted only a few times. This chain uses TRBV6-2 or TRBV6-3 with TRBJ2-1; 7 nucleotides match TRBD2. CDR3 size: 11 residues. CDR1 MNHEY and CDR2 SVGEGT come from the germline V gene. V was clipped by 6 bases and J by 12 bases; unmatched bases: 5. The CDR3 nucleotides read TGTGCCAGCAGCATGGGAGGGCCGCAGTTCTTC. It is translated as CASSMGGPQFF.

The chain couples TRBV18 to TRBJ2-1; D is uncertain. The V end lost 3 bases, the J end lost 4 bases, and 7 bases lay between the germline ends. The CDR3 totals 13 residues. Per germline, CDR1 KGHSH and CDR2 LQKENI. The CDR3 DNA is TGTGCCAGCTCACCTGACTTGTACAATGAGCAGTTCTTC. It yields the protein CASSPDLYNEQFF.

This clonotype was observed a handful of times. The V call is TRBV18, the J call TRBJ2-7; unclear D gene. V dropped 2 bases and J dropped 6 bases, with 17 bases sitting between them. The CDR3 loop spans 15 amino acids. The germline V gene encodes CDR1 KGHSH and CDR2 LQKENI. CDR3 sequence reads: CASSPSSFPVGEQYF. The CDR3 coding sequence is TGTGCCAGCTCACCATCCAGCTTCCCGGTCGGCGAGCAGTACTTC.

This clonotype was counted a few times. The V call is TRBV3-1, the J call TRBJ2-1, with 11 bases lining up with TRBD2. V shed 4 bases and J 7 bases; nucleotides not matched to a gene: 9. The length of the CDR3 is 16 residues. Looked up from germline, CDR1 is LGHDT and CDR2 is YNNKEL (reference sequence). In DNA form, the CDR3 reads TGTGCCAGCAGCCCCCCCTTAGCGGGAGGGGGGAATGAGCAGTTCTTC. Protein: CASSPPLAGGGNEQFF.

The chain combines TRBV2 with TRBJ2-7; D remains ambiguous. Germline lookup yields CDR1 SNHLY and CDR2 FYNNEI. The CDR3 totals 12 residues. Trimming removed 5 bases at V and 6 bases at J, with 11 bases between. The CDR3 nucleotides read TGTGCCAGCAGTCCCTTTCTGACCGAGCAGTACTTC. Translated: CASSPFLTEQYF. Variable domain in full (rest from reference TRBV2 and TRBJ2-7): EPEVTQTPSHQVTQMGQEVILRCVPISNHLYFYWYRQILGQKVEFLVSFYNNEISEKSEIFDDQFSVERPDGSNFTLKIRSTKLEDSAMYFCASSPFLTEQYFGPGTRLTVT.

The chain couples TRBV13 to TRBJ2-7; 11 bases map to TRBD1. The junction had 6 bases not matched to a gene; V was cut back by 5 bases and J by 6 bases. CDR3 length: 14 amino acids. Germline CDR1 and CDR2: PRHDT and FYEKMQ (reference sequence). CDR3 sequence: CASSTGQGAGEQYF. Written as DNA, the CDR3 is TGTGCCAGCAGCACAGGACAGGGGGCGGGCGAGCAGTACTTC.

This clonotype turned up a few times. The chain uses TRBV24-1 and TRBJ2-1; no definite D call. Germline assignment: CDR1 KGHDR and CDR2 SFDVKD. The CDR3 extends over 15 amino acids. The V end was cut by 6 bases, the J end by 7 bases, with 18 bases between. In nucleotides, the CDR3 is TGTGCCACCAGTAAGTCTCTTGGAGCTGGTAATGAGCAGTTCTTC. Translated, it gives CATSKSLGAGNEQFF.

The table lists this clonotype with a few counts. The chain combines TRBV6-5 with TRBJ2-3, with D perhaps TRBD1 (6 bases). V dropped 0 bases and J dropped 4 bases, with 11 bases sitting between them. Germline values: CDR1 MNHEY, CDR2 SVGAGI. The CDR3 loop spans 15 amino acids. The DNA of the CDR3 is TGTGCCAGCAGTTACTCAGAACACAGGGCAGATACGCAGTATTTT. Its translation: CASSYSEHRADTQYF.

V gene TRBV2 combines with J gene TRBJ2-5; D unclear. V lost 7 bases to trimming and J lost 1 base, with 16 bases between them. From germline, CDR1 is SNHLY and CDR2 FYNNEI. This CDR3 is built from 15 residues. CDR3 protein: CASTSSFHPQETQYF. CDR3 coding DNA: TGTGCCAGCACCTCAAGTTTCCATCCCCAAGAGACCCAGTACTTC.

The chain couples TRBV4-2 to TRBJ2-2; TRBD2 matches at 11 bases. The CDR3 is made up of 16 amino acids. V trimming: 4 bases; J trimming: 3 bases; junction bases outside the gene matches: 4. CDR1 and CDR2 from the germline V gene are LGHNA and YNFKEQ. The CDR3 protein is CASSRSSGGYTGELFF. In nucleotides, the CDR3 is TGTGCCAGCAGCCGATCTAGCGGGGGGTACACCGGGGAGCTGTTTTTT.

This clonotype showed up many times. This CDR3 is CASSNRGAFTDTQYF. Here the CDR3 DNA reads TGTGCCAGCAGCAACCGCGGGGCCTTCACAGATACGCAGTATTTT. The chain uses TRBV7-2 and TRBJ2-3; possible D gene TRBD2, 6 bases. Looked up from germline, CDR1 is SGHTA and CDR2 is FQGNSA. V gave up 5 bases and J gave up 2 bases, with 14 bases separating them. The CDR3 contains 15 residues.

V is TRBV5-1 and J is TRBJ1-5; TRBD1 might be the D (5 bases). This CDR3 has 15 amino acids. The germline V and J ends were trimmed by 2 bases and 4 bases, with 13 bases remaining between them. Germline assignment: CDR1 SGHRS and CDR2 YFSETQ. The CDR3 DNA reads TGCGCCAGCAGCTTCGGTGGAGGGGCTAATCAGCCCCAGCATTTT. This translates into CASSFGGGANQPQHF. The full variable domain, completed using reference TRBV5-1 and TRBJ1-5, is KAGVTQTPRYLIKTRGQQVTLSCSPISGHRSVSWYQQTPGQGLQFLFEYFSETQRNKGNFPGRFSGRQFSNSRSEMNVSTLELGDSALYLCASSFGGGANQPQHFGDGTRLSIL.

This chain connects TRBV15 to TRBJ2-1; TRBD2 matches at 9 bases. Germline loops: CDR1 LNHNV, CDR2 YYDKDF (reference sequence). Losses at the gene ends were 1 base for V and 7 bases for J; bases not matched to a gene: 8. The CDR3 has 16 amino acids. The CDR3 here is CATSRGPSGKGNEQFF. CDR3 DNA: TGTGCCACCAGCAGAGGCCCTAGCGGGAAAGGGAATGAGCAGTTCTTC.

The rearrangement links TRBV12-3 or TRBV12-4 to TRBJ1-4; D gene unclear. The germline V and J ends were trimmed by 4 bases and 4 bases, with 4 bases remaining between them. This CDR3 is built from 12 residues. CDR3 region: CASSSVNEKLFF. DNA of the CDR3: TGTGCCAGCAGTTCCGTTAATGAAAAACTGTTTTTT.

This clonotype appeared a few times. The chain employs TRBV28 and TRBJ1-4; D remains ambiguous. This CDR3 region has 13 residues. Germline V CDR1 and CDR2: MDHEN, SYDVKM. V was pared by 6 bases and J by 8 bases, with 13 bases between. CDR3 residues: CASSDVVNEKLFF. The CDR3 DNA reads TGTGCCAGCAGCGACGTAGTGAACGAAAAACTGTTTTTT.

This clonotype came up a few times. V usage is TRBV6-1 and J usage is TRBJ1-5; D possibly corresponds to TRBD1 (5 bases). V dropped 5 bases and J dropped 5 bases, with 13 bases sitting between them. Germline loops: CDR1 MNHNS, CDR2 SASEGT. The CDR3 runs to 14 residues. The CDR3 nucleotides are TGTGCCAGCAGTCGGGACCCCAGGGATCAGCCCCAGCATTTT. Amino acids: CASSRDPRDQPQHF.

This clonotype was found many times. This sequence joins TRBV20-1 and TRBJ2-7; TRBD2 matches 13 bases. V lost 7 bases and J lost 3; bases outside the gene matches: 9. This CDR3 has 15 residues. Looked up from germline, CDR1 is DFQATT and CDR2 is SNEGSKA (reference sequence). The CDR3 sequence: CSVWTSGSENYEQYF. CDR3 bases: TGCAGTGTCTGGACTAGCGGGAGTGAAAACTACGAGCAGTACTTC.

The chain couples TRBV20-1 to TRBJ2-1; a possible D gene is TRBD2 (6 bases). Trimming pared 2 bases from V and 10 bases from J, leaving 15 bases between. The CDR3 covers 13 residues. Germline CDR1 DFQATT, CDR2 SNEGSKA (reference sequence). The CDR3 coding sequence is TGCAGTGCTAGAACGGGAGAGAACGTGGAGCAGTTCTTC. Its protein is CSARTGENVEQFF.

At least ten counts were recorded for this clonotype. The chain combines TRBV12-3 or TRBV12-4 with TRBJ2-7; no reliable D call. The CDR3 is 15 amino acids. Trimming pared 3 bases from V and 3 bases from J, leaving 15 bases between. The CDR3 loop reads CASSFRVWGYYEQYF. CDR3 in DNA: TGTGCCAGCAGTTTTAGGGTCTGGGGATACTACGAGCAGTACTTC.